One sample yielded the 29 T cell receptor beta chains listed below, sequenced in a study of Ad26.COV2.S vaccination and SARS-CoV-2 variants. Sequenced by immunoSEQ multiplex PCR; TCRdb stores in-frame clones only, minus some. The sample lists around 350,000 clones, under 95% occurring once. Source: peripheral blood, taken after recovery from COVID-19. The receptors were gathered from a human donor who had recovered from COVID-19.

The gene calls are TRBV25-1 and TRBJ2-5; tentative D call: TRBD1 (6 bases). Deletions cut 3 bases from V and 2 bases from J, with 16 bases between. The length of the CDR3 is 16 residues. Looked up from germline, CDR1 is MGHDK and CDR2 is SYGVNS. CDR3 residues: CASSENQGPLQETQYF. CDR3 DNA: TGTGCCAGCAGTGAGAACCAGGGGCCCCTACAAGAGACCCAGTACTTC.

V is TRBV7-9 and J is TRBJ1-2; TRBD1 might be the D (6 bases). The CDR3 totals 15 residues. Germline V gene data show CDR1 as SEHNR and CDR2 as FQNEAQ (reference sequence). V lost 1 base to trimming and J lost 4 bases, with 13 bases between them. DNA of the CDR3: TGTGCCAGCAGCTTAGACAGGGCTCCAGGCTATGGCTACACCTTC. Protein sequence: CASSLDRAPGYGYTF.

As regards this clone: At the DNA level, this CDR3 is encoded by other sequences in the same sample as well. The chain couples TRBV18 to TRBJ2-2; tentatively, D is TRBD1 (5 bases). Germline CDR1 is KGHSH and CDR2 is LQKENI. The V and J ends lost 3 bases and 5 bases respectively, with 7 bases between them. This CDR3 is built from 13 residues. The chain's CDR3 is CASSPSGTGELFF. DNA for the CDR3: TGTGCCAGCTCACCTTCAGGGACCGGGGAGCTGTTTTTT.

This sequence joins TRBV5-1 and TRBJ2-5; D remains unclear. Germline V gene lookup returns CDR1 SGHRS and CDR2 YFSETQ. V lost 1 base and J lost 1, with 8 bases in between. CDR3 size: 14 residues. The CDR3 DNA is TGCGCCAGCAGCTTGTGGCAGGCCCAAGAGACCCAGTACTTC. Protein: CASSLWQAQETQYF. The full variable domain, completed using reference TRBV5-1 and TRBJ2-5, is KAGVTQTPRYLIKTRGQQVTLSCSPISGHRSVSWYQQTPGQGLQFLFEYFSETQRNKGNFPGRFSGRQFSNSRSEMNVSTLELGDSALYLCASSLWQAQETQYFGPGTRLLVL.

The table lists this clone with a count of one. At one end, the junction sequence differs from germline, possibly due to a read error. The CDR3 reads CASSLARDRGMDF. In DNA, the CDR3 is TGTGCCAGCAGCTTGGCCCGGGACAGGGGGATGGATTTT. The V call is TRBV5-4, the J call TRBJ2-3; TRBD1 agrees at 11 bases. CDR1 is SGHNT and CDR2 is YYREEE in the germline V gene (reference sequence). The CDR3 spans 13 residues.

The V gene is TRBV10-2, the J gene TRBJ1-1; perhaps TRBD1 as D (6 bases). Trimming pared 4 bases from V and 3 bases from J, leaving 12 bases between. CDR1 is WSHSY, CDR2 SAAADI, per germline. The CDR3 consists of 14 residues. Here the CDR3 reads CASSVTEGDTEAFF. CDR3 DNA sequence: TGCGCCAGCAGTGTGACCGAGGGGGACACTGAAGCTTTCTTT.

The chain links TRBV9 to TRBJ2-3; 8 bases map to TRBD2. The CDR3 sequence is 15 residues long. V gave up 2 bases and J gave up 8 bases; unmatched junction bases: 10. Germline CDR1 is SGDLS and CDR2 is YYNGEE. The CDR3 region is CASSVDGTRAGTQYF. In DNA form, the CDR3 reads TGTGCCAGCAGCGTTGACGGGACTAGAGCCGGTACGCAGTATTTT.

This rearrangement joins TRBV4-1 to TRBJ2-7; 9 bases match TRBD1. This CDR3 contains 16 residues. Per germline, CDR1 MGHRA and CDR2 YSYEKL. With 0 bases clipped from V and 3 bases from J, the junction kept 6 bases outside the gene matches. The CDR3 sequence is CASSQDFTGGFYEQYF. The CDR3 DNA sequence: TGCGCCAGCAGCCAAGATTTCACAGGGGGCTTCTACGAGCAGTACTTC.

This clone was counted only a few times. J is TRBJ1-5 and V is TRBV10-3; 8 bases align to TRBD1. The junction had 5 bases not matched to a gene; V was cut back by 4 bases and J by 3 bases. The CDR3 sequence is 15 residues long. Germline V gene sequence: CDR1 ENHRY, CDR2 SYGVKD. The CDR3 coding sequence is TGTGCCATCAGTGTGACAGGGGTTGCCAATCAGCCCCAGCATTTT. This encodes CAISVTGVANQPQHF.

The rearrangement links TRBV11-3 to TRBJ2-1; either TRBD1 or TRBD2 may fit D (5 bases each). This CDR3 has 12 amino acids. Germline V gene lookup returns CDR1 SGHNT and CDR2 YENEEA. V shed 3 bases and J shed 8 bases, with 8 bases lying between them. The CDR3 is CASSLRGDEQFF. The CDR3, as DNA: TGTGCCAGCAGCTTGAGGGGCGATGAGCAGTTCTTC. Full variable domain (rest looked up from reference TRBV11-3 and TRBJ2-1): EAGVVQSPRYKIIEKKQPVAFWCNPISGHNTLYWYLQNLGQGPELLIRYENEEAVDDSQLPKDRFSAERLKGVDSTLKIQPAELGDSAVYLCASSLRGDEQFFGPGTRLTVL.

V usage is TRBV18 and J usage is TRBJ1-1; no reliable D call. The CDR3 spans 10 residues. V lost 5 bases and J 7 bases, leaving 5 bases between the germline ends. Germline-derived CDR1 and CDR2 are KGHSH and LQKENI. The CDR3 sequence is CASSAGEAFF. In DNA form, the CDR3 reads TGTGCCAGCTCAGCAGGTGAAGCTTTCTTT.

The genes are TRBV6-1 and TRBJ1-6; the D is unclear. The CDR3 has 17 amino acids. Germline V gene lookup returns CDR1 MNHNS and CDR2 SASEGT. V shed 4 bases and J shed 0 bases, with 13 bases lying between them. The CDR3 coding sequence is TGTGCCAGCAGTGCCTTGCCCGGCACCTCCTATAATTCACCCCTCCACTTT. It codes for CASSALPGTSYNSPLHF.

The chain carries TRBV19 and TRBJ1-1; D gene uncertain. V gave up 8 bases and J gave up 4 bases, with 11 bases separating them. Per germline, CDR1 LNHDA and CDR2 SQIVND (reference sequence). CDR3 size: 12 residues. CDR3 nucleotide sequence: TGTGCCAGTGGTGCGGGAAGCACTGAAGCTTTCTTT. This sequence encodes CASGAGSTEAFF.

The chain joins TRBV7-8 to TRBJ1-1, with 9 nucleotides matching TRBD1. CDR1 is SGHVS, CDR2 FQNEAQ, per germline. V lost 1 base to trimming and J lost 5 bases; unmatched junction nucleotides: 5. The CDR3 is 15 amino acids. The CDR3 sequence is CASSLGTGARTEAFF. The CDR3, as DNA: TGTGCCAGCAGCTTAGGGACAGGGGCGAGGACTGAAGCTTTCTTT.

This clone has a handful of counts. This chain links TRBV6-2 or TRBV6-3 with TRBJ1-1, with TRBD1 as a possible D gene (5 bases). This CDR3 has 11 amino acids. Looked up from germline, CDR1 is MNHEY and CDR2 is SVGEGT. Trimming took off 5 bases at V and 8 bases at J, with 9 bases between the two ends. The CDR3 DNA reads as TGTGCCAGCAGTGTGGGACCGGAAGCTTTCTTT. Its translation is CASSVGPEAFF.

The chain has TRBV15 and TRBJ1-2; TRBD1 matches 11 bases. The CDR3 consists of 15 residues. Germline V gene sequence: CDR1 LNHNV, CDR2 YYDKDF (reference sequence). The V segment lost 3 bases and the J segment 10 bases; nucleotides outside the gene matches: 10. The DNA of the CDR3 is TGTGCCACCAGCAGGCGTATGGGACAGGGGGTGGACTACACCTTC. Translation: CATSRRMGQGVDYTF.

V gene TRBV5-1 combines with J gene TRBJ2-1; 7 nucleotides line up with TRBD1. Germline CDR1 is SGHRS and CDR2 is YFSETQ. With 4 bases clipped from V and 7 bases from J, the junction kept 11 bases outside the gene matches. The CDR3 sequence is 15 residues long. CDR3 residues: CASSHRGLDMNEQFF. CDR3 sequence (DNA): TGCGCCAGCAGCCACAGGGGCCTGGATATGAATGAGCAGTTCTTC.

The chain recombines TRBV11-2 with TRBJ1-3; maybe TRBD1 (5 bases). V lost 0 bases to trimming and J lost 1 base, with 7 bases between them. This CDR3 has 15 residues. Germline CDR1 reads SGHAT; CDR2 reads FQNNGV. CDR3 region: CASSLEGVSGNTIYF. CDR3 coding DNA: TGTGCCAGCAGCTTAGAAGGGGTATCTGGAAACACCATATATTTT.

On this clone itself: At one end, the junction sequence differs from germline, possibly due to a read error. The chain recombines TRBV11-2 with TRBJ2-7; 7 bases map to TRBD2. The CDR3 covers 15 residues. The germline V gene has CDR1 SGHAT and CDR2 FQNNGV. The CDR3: CASSLDGGVRTYINF. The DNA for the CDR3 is TGTGCCAGCAGCTTAGATGGGGGGGTCCGGACCTATATAAACTTC.

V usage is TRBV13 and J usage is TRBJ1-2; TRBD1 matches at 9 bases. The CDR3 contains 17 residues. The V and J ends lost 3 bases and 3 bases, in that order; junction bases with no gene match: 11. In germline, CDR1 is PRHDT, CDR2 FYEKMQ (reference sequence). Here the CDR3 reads CASSLIRTGEVDYGYTF. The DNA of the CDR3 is TGTGCCAGCAGCTTGATACGGACAGGGGAGGTGGACTATGGCTACACCTTC.

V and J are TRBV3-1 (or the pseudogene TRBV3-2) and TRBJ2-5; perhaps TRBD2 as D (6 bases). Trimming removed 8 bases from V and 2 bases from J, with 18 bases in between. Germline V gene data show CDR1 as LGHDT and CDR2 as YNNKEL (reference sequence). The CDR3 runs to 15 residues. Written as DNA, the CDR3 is TGTGCCAGCCCCCCAGTGGTGGGACTTCAAGAGACCCAGTACTTC. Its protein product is CASPPVVGLQETQYF.

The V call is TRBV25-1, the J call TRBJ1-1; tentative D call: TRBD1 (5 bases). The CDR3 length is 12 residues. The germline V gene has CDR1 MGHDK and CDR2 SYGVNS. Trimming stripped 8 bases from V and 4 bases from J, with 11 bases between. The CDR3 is CASSFGGTEAFF. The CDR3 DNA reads TGTGCCAGCTCCTTTGGGGGCACTGAAGCTTTCTTT.

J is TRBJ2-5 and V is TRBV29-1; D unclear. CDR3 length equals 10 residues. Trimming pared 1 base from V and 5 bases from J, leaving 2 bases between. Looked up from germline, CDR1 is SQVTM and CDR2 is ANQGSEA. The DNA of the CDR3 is TGCAGCGTTGAAGCGGAGACCCAGTACTTC. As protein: CSVEAETQYF.

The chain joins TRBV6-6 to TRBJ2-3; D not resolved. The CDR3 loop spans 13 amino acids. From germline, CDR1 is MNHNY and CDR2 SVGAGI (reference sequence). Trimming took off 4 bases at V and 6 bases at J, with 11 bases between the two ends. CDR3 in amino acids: CASSSLYLDTQYF. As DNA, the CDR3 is TGTGCCAGCAGTTCCCTCTACCTCGATACGCAGTATTTT.

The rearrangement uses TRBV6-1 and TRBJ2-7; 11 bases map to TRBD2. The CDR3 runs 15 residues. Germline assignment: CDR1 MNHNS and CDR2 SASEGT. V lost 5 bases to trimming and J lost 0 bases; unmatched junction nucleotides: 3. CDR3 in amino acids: CASSQLAGVSYEQYF. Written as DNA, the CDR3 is TGTGCCAGCAGTCAACTAGCGGGGGTCTCCTACGAGCAGTACTTC.

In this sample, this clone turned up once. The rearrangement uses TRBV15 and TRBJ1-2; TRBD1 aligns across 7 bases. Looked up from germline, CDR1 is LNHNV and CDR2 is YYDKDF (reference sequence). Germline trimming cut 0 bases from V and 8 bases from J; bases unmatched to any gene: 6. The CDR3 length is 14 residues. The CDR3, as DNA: TGTGCCACCAGCAGAGATTCAAGGGGGCAAGGCTACACCTTC. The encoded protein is CATSRDSRGQGYTF.

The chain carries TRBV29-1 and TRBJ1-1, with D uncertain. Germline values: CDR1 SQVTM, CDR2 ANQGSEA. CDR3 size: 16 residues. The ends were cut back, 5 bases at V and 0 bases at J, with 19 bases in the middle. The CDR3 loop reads CSVNFIPGRMNTEAFF. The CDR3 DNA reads TGCAGCGTTAACTTCATCCCCGGGCGGATGAACACTGAAGCTTTCTTT. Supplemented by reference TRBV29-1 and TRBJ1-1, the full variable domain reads SAVISQKPSRDICQRGTSLTIQCQVDSQVTMMFWYRQQPGQSLTLIATANQGSEATYESGFVIDKFPISRPNLTFSTLTVSNMSPEDSSIYLCSVNFIPGRMNTEAFFGQGTRLTVV.

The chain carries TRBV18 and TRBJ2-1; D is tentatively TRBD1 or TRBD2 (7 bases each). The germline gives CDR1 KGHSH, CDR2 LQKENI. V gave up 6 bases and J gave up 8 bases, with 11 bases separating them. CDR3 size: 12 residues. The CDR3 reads CASSSGGDEQFF. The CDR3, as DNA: TGTGCCAGCTCCTCAGGGGGGGATGAGCAGTTCTTC. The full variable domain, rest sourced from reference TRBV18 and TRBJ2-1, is NAGVMQNPRHLVRRRGQEARLRCSPMKGHSHVYWYRQLPEEGLKFMVYLQKENIIDESGMPKERFSAEFPKEGPSILRIQQVVRGDSAAYFCASSSGGDEQFFGPGTRLTVL.

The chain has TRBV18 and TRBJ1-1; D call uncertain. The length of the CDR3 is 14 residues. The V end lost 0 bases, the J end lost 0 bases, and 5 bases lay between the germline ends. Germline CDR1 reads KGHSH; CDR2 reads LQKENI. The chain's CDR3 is CASSPPRMNTEAFF. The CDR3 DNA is TGTGCCAGCTCACCACCTCGTATGAACACTGAAGCTTTCTTT.